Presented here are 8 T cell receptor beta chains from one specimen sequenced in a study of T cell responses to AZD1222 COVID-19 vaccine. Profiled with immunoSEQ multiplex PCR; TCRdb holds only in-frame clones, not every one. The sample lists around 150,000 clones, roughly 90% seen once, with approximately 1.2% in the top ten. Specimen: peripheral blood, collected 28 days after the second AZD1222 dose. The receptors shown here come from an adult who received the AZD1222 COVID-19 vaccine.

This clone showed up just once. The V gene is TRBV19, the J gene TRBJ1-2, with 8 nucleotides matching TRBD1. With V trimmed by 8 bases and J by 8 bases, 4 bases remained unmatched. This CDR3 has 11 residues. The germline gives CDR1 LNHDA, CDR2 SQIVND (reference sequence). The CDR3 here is CASGQGGGYTF. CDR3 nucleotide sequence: TGTGCCAGTGGACAGGGCGGGGGCTACACCTTC. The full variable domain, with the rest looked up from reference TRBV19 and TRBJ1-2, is DGGITQSPKYLFRKEGQNVTLSCEQNLNHDAMYWYRQDPGQGLRLIYYSQIVNDFQKGDIAEGYSVSREKKESFPLTVTSAQKNPTAFYLCASGQGGGYTFGSGTRLTVV.

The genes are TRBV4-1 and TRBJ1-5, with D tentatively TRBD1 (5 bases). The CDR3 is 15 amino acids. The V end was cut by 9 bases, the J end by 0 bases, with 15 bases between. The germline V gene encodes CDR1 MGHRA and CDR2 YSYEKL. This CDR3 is CASPPGTLSNQPQHF. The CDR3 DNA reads TGCGCCAGTCCGCCCGGGACGCTTAGCAATCAGCCCCAGCATTTT.

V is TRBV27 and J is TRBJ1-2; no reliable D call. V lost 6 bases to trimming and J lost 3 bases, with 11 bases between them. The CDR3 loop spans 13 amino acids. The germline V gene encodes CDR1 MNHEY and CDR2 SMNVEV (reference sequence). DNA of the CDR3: TGTGCCAGCAGGTCGCTGGAGGACTATGGCTACACCTTC. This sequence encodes CASRSLEDYGYTF.

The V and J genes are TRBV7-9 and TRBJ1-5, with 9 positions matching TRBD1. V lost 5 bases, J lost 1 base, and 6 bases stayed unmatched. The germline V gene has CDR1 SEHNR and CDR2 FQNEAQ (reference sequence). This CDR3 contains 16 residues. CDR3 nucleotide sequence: TGTGCCAGCAGCAGGACAGGGGTCGGGAGCAATCAGCCCCAGCATTTT. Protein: CASSRTGVGSNQPQHF.

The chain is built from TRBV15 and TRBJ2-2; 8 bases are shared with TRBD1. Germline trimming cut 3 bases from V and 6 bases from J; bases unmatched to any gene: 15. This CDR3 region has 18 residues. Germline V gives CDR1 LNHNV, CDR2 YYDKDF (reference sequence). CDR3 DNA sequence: TGTGCCACCAGCAGTGGACGACTGGACAGGGCGGTTGCCGGGGAGCTGTTTTTT. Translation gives CATSSGRLDRAVAGELFF.

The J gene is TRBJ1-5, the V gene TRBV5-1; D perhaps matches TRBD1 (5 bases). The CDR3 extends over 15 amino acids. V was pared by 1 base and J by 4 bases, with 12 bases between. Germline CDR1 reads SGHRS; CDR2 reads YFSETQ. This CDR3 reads CASSLLPGTNQPQHF. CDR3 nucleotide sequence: TGCGCCAGCAGCTTGTTGCCAGGGACGAATCAGCCCCAGCATTTT. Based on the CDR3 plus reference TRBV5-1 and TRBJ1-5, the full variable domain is KAGVTQTPRYLIKTRGQQVTLSCSPISGHRSVSWYQQTPGQGLQFLFEYFSETQRNKGNFPGRFSGRQFSNSRSEMNVSTLELGDSALYLCASSLLPGTNQPQHFGDGTRLSIL.

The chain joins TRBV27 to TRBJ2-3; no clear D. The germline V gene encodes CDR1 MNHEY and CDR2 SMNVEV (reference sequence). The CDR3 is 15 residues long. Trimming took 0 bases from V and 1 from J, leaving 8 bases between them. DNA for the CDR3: TGTGCCAGCAGTTTATCCTCCGGACGCACAGATACGCAGTATTTT. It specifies CASSLSSGRTDTQYF.

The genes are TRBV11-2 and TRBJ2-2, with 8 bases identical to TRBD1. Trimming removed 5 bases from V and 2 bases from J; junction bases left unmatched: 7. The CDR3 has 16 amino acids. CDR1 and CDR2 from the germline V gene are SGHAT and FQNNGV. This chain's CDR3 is CASSKAGTGNTGELFF. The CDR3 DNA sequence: TGTGCCAGCAGCAAAGCCGGGACAGGAAACACCGGGGAGCTGTTTTTT.